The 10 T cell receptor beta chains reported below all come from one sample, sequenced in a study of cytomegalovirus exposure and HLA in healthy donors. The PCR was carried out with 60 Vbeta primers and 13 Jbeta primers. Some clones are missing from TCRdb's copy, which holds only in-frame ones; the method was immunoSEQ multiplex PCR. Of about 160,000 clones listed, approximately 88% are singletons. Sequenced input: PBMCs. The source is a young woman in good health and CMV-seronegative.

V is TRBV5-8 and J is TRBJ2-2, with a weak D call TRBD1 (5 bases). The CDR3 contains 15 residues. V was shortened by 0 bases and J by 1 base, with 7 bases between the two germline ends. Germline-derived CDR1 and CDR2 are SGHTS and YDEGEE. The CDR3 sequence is CASSLEQVNTGELFF. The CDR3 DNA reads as TGTGCCAGCAGCTTGGAACAGGTGAACACCGGGGAGCTGTTTTTT.

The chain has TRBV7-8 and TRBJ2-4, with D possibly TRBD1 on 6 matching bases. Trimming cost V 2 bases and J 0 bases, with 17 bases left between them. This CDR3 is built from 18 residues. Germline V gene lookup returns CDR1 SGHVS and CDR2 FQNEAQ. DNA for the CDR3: TGTGCCAGCAGCTTAAGAGGGGGACCCCAGTTAGCCAAAAACATTCAGTACTTC. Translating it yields CASSLRGGPQLAKNIQYF.

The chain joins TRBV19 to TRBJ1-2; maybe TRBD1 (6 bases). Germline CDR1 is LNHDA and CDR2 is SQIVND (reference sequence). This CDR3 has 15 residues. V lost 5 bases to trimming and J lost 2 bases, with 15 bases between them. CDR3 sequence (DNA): TGTGCCAGTAGTTCCTCCCCGACAGGAAACTATGGCTACACCTTC. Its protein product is CASSSSPTGNYGYTF. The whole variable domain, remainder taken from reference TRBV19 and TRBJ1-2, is DGGITQSPKYLFRKEGQNVTLSCEQNLNHDAMYWYRQDPGQGLRLIYYSQIVNDFQKGDIAEGYSVSREKKESFPLTVTSAQKNPTAFYLCASSSSPTGNYGYTFGSGTRLTVV.

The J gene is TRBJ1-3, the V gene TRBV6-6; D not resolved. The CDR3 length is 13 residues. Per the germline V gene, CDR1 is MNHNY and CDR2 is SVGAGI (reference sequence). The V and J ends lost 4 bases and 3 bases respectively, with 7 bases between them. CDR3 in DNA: TGTGCCAGCAGTTCGGGAAGTGGAAACACCATATATTTT. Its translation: CASSSGSGNTIYF.

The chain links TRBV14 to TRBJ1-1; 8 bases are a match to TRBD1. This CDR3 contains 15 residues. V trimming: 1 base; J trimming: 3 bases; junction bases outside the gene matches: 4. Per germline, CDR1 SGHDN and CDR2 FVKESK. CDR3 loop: CASSQGQGLDTEAFF. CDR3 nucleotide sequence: TGTGCCAGCAGCCAAGGACAGGGGTTGGACACTGAAGCTTTCTTT.

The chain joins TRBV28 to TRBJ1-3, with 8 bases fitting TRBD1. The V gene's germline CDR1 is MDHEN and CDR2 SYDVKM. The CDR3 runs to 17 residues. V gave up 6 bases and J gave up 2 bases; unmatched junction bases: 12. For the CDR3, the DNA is TGTGCCAGCAGCTTCCCGGGACAGGTTCGTCCTGGAAACACCATATATTTT. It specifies CASSFPGQVRPGNTIYF.

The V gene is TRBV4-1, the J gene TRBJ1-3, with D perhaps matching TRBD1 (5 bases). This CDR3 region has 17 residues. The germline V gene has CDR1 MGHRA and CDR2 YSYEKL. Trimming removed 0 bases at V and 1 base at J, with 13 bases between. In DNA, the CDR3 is TGCGCCAGCAGCCAAGATGGACGGGGGGGTTCTGGAAACACCATATATTTT. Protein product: CASSQDGRGGSGNTIYF.

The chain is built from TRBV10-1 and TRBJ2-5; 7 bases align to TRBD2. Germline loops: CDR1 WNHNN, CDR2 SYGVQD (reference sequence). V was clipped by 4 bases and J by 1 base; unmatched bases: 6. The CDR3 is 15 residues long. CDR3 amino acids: CASSARGTTQETQYF. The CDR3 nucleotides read TGCGCCAGCAGTGCCCGAGGGACTACCCAAGAGACCCAGTACTTC.

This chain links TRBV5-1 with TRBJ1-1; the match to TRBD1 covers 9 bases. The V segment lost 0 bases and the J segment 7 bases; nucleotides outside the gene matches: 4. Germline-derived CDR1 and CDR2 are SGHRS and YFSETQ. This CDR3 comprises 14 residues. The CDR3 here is CASSLGDRVGEAFF. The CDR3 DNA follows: TGCGCCAGCAGCTTGGGGGACAGGGTAGGTGAAGCTTTCTTT.

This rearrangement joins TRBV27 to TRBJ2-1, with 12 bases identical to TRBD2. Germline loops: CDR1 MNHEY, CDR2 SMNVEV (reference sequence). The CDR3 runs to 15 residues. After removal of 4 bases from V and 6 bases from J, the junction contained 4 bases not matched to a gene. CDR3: CASSSRLAGANEQFF. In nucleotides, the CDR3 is TGTGCCAGCAGTTCGCGACTAGCGGGGGCCAATGAGCAGTTCTTC.